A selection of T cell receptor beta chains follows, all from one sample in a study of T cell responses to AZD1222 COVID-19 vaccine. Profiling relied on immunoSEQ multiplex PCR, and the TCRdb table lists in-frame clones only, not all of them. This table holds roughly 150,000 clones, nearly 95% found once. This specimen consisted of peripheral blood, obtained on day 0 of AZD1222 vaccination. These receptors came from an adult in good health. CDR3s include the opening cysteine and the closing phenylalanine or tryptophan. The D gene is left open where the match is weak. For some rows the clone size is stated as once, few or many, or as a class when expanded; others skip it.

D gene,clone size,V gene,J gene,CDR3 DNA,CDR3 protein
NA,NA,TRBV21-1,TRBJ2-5,TGTGCCAGCAGCAAAGGAGAGACAGGGGGGCAAGAGACCCAGTACTTC,CASSKGETGGQETQYF
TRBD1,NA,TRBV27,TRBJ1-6,TGTGCCAGCAGTCCCCCGGGACAGGGAGGGGGACGACCCCTCCACTTT,CASSPPGQGGGRPLHF
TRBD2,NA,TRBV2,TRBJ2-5,TGTGCCAGCAGTGGAGGACTAGCGGGACCGGGGGGAGAGACCCAGTACTTC,CASSGGLAGPGGETQYF
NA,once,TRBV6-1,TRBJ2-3,TGTGCCAGCAGTGAAGTTTGGACAGAGACGAGAGGGGATACGCAGTATTTT,CASSEVWTETRGDTQYF
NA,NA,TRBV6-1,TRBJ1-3,TGTGCCAGCAGTGACGGACAGACCTCTGGAAACACCATATATTTT,CASSDGQTSGNTIYF
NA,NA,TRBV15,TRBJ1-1,TGTGCCACCAGCAGTGTACGGGCGAACACTGAAGCTTTCTTT,CATSSVRANTEAFF
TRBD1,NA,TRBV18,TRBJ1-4,TGTGCCAGCTCACCTCGGCCGGGACAGGGCTACGAAAAACTGTTTTTT,CASSPRPGQGYEKLFF
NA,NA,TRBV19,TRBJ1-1,TGTGCCAGTAGTATAGACAGAGTGAACACTGAAGCTTTCTTT,CASSIDRVNTEAFF
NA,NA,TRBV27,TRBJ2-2,TGTGCCAGCAGTTTATCGGCGACAGGGAACACCGGGGAGCTGTTTTTT,CASSLSATGNTGELFF
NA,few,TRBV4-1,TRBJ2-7,TGCGCCAGCAGCCAAGGGCAGGGCCGGGGGTACGAGCAGTACTTC,CASSQGQGRGYEQYF
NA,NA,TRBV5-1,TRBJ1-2,TGCGCCAGCAGCTGCCTCGGCTACACCTTC,CASSCLGYTF
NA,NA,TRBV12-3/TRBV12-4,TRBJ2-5,TGTGCCAGCAGTTTAGCGGCAGGAGAGACCCAGTACTTC,CASSLAAGETQYF
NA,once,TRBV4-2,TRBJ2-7,TGTGCCAGCAGCCAAGACAGGAGCTCCTACGAGCAGTACTTC,CASSQDRSSYEQYF
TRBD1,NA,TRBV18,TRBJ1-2,TGTGCCAGCTCACCACTGGGACAGGGGGACTATGGCTACACCTTC,CASSPLGQGDYGYTF
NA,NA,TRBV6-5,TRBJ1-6,TGTGCCAGCAGTCCGGGCGACGGCTTTTCACCCCTCCACTTT,CASSPGDGFSPLHF
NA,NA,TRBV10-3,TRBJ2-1,TGTGCCATCAGTGAGAGGCAGGGCAACAATGAGCAGTTCTTC,CAISERQGNNEQFF
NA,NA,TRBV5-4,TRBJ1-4,TGTGCCAGCACCACAGACGGGGGCAGGGGAGGTGAAAAACTGTTTTTT,CASTTDGGRGGEKLFF
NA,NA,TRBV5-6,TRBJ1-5,TGTGCCAGCAGTTCTCAGTCTATCAGGGGGCCCCAGCATTTT,CASSSQSIRGPQHF
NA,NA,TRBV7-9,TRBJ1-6,TGTGCCAGCAGCTTACCTCTTTCACCCCTCCACTTT,CASSLPLSPLHF
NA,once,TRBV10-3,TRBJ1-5,TGTGCCATCAGTGAGAGGGAGGGGGGACAGCCCCAGCATTTT,CAISEREGGQPQHF
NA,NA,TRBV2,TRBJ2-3,TGTGCCAGCAGTCCCGGACTGGCGGTTATCACAGATACGCAGTATTTT,CASSPGLAVITDTQYF
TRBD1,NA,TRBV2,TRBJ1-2,TGTGCCGACCGGGACAGGGTTTCCGTTAACTATGGCTACACCTTC,CADRDRVSVNYGYTF
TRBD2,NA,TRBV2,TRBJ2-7,TGTGCCAGCAGGAAACTAGCGGGGACGGGCTACGAGCAGTACTTC,CASRKLAGTGYEQYF
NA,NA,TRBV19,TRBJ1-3,TGTGCCAGTAGTCATGTGGTCTTCTCCTCTGGAAACACCATATATTTT,CASSHVVFSSGNTIYF
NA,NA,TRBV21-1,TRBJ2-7,TGTGCCAGCAGCAATTGGGGGTTCCCTAAGTACGAGCAGTACTTC,CASSNWGFPKYEQYF
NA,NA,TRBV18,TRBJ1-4,TGTGCCAGCTCACCACAGCAGGGCGATGAAAAACTGTTTTTT,CASSPQQGDEKLFF
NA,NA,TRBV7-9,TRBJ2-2,TGTGCCAGCAGCTCAATCGTCCTCACCGGGGAGCTGTTTTTT,CASSSIVLTGELFF
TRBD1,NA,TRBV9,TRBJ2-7,TGTGCCAGCGGGACAGGGAGGAACGAGCAGTACTTC,CASGTGRNEQYF
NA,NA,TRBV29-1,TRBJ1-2,TGCAGCGTTGAGGGGAGGTCGGCGGGCTACACCTTC,CSVEGRSAGYTF
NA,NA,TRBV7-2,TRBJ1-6,TGTGCCAGCAGCTTATTTTCAGGGGCCAATTCACCCCTCCACTTT,CASSLFSGANSPLHF
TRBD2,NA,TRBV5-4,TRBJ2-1,TGTGCCAGCAGCTTGGGGCTAGCGGGGGGGCCGGGCAATGAGCAGTTCTTC,CASSLGLAGGPGNEQFF
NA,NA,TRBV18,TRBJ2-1,TGTGCCAGCTCACTCCTTACCGGGCGTGAATCCTACAATGAGCAGTTCTTC,CASSLLTGRESYNEQFF
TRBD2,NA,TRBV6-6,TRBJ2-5,TGTGCCAGCAGTTCCACGGGGGGTCTAAAGACCCAGTACTTC,CASSSTGGLKTQYF
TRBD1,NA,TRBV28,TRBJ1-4,TGTGCCAGCACCGGGACAGCAAATGAAAAACTGTTTTTT,CASTGTANEKLFF
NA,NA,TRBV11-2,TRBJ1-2,TGTGCCAGCAGCTTTACGGGCTTCGACGGCTACACCTTC,CASSFTGFDGYTF
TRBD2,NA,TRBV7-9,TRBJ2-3,TGTGCCAGCAGCTGGGGTGCAGCGGGAGACACAGATACGCAGTATTTT,CASSWGAAGDTDTQYF
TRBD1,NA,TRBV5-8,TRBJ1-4,TGTGCCAGCAGCTTGGTAGCCACAGGGGACGAAAAACTGTTTTTT,CASSLVATGDEKLFF
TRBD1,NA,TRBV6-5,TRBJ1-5,TGTGCCAGCAGGACAGGGAAGAGGCCCCAGCATTTT,CASRTGKRPQHF
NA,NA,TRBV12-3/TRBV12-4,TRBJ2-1,TGTGCCAGCAAGGAGAATTGGGTTGATGAGCAGTTCTTC,CASKENWVDEQFF
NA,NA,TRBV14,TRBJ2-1,TGTGCCAGCAGCCACCAAAAAGCGGTCCTCTGGAATGAGCAGTTCTTC,CASSHQKAVLWNEQFF
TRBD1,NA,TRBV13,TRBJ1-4,TGTGCCAGCAGCTTCCGACCGACAGGGGGAATGGGTTGGGAAAAACTGTTTTTT,CASSFRPTGGMGWEKLFF
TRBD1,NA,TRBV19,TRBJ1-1,TGTGCCAGTAGTACCGACAGGGTTAACACTGAAGCTTTCTTT,CASSTDRVNTEAFF
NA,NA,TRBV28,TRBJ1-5,TGTGCCAGCAGTTTCTCAGGGCGCCAGCCCCAGCATTTT,CASSFSGRQPQHF
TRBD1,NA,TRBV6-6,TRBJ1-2,TGTGCCAGTACGGACAGGTCTAACTATGGCTACACCTTC,CASTDRSNYGYTF
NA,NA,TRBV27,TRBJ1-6,TGTGCCAGCAGTTTATCGAGGGGGGGTAGCTCCTATAATTCACCCCTCCACTTT,CASSLSRGGSSYNSPLHF